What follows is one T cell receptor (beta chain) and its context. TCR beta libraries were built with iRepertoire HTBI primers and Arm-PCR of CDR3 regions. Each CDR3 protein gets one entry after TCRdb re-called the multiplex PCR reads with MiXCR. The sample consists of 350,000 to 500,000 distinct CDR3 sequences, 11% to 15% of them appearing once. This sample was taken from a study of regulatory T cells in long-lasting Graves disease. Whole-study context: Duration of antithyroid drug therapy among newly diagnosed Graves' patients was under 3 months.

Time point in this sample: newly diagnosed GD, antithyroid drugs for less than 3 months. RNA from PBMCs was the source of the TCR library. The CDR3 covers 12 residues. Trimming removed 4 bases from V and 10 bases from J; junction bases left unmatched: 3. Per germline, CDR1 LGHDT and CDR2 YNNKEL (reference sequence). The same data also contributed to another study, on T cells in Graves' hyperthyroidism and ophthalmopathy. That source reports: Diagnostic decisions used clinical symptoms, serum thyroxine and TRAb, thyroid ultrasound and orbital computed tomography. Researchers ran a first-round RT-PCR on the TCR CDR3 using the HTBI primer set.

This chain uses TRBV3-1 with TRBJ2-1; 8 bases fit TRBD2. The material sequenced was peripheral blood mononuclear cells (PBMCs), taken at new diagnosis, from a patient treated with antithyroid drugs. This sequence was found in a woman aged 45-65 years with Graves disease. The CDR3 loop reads CASSRRLAEQFF. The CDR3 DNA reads TGTGCCAGCAGCCGTAGACTAGCGGAGCAGTTCTTC.